This TCR beta chain was found in a study of PD-1 blockade in classical Hodgkin lymphoma. The CDR3 loop spans 14 amino acids. V was cut by 7 bases and J by 4 bases, with 17 bases left in between. Germline V gene sequence: CDR1 SGHNT, CDR2 YENEEA. Brentuximab vedotin exposure varied among the patients, all of whom had relapsed after autologous stem cell transplantation. Using immunoSEQ multiplex PCR, the repertoire was profiled, and TCRdb retains in-frame clones only, with some absent. The repertoire holds nearly 25,000 clones, 60% to 85% seen once, with about 8% in the top ten. This TCR came from a human donor with classical Hodgkin lymphoma. The starting material was peripheral blood mononuclear cells (PBMCs), obtained before the second cycle of nivolumab. The J gene is TRBJ2-7, the V gene TRBV11-3; maybe TRBD2 (6 bases). The CDR3 loop reads CASNPKGRFYEQYF. CDR3 sequence (DNA): TGTGCCAGCAACCCGAAAGGGAGGTTTTACGAGCAGTACTTC. The whole variable domain, remainder taken from reference TRBV11-3 and TRBJ2-7, is EAGVVQSPRYKIIEKKQPVAFWCNPISGHNTLYWYLQNLGQGPELLIRYENEEAVDDSQLPKDRFSAERLKGVDSTLKIQPAELGDSAVYLCASNPKGRFYEQYFGPGTRLTVT.